This T cell receptor beta chain originates from a study of T cell responses to AZD1222 COVID-19 vaccine. Findings and caveats of the study: Spike-specific TCR repertoires showed rising breadth and depth after two AZD1222 doses.

The J segment lost 8 bases and the V segment lost 2 bases, leaving 12 bases of the junction unmatched. The CDR3 sequence is 17 residues long. Germline V gives CDR1 LNHDA, CDR2 SQIVND (reference sequence). The method was immunoSEQ multiplex PCR; TCRdb's version includes in-frame clones alone and lacks a portion of them. The table has approximately 85,000 clones, roughly nine tenths seen once. In the case of this clone: Its antigen is currently unknown.

The chain uses TRBV19 and TRBJ2-1; 10 bases are shared with TRBD2. This specimen was peripheral blood, taken on day 0 of AZD1222 vaccination. The clonotype was recovered from an adult in good health. CDR3 nucleotides: TGTGCCAGTAGTATATTTATGGCTAGCGGGAGTCTCGATGAGCAGTTCTTC. As protein: CASSIFMASGSLDEQFF.